Sequencing of this T cell receptor beta chain was carried out in a study of T cell responses to AZD1222 COVID-19 vaccine. Regarding the study as a whole: A reported finding is that nearly half of spike-specific TCRs target unmutated variant regions. White British donors predominated, females outnumbered males, and clonal diversity was possibly underestimated. The span of vaccine-associated CD4 TCRs extended across spike, with dominance at 160-218 and 743-854. Two AZD1222 administrations were followed by greater Spike-specific TCR breadth and depth.

Remarks on this clone: Its antigen is not identified.

CDR3 length: 16 amino acids. With 7 bases clipped from V and 3 bases from J, the junction kept 9 bases outside the gene matches. CDR1 is SNHLY, CDR2 FYNNEI, per germline. TCRdb's copy holds only in-frame clones and misses some; the assay was immunoSEQ multiplex PCR. The sample yields approximately 200,000 clones, 90% to 95% seen once. The chain recombines TRBV2 with TRBJ2-2; 9 bases match TRBD2. The input for sequencing was peripheral blood, taken on day 0 of AZD1222 vaccination. The origin of this receptor is an adult in good health. CDR3 sequence reads: CASTPLAGPHTGELFF. The CDR3 DNA follows: TGTGCCAGCACCCCCCTAGCGGGGCCCCACACCGGGGAGCTGTTTTTT.